Below are 17 T cell receptor beta chains sequenced from a single sample in a study of response to subunit inactivated influenza vaccine. MiXCR, run by TCRdb on the RT-PCR reads, gives a single entry per CDR3 protein. The sample shows around 470,000 distinct CDR3 sequences, less than 7.5% of them seen only once. The input for sequencing was PBMCs from blood, taken around 25 months after vaccination. The origin of the receptors is a man between 50 and 70 years old who received an inactivated influenza vaccine.

The table lists this clonotype with many counts. V and J are TRBV18 and TRBJ1-1, with D possibly TRBD1 on 6 matching bases. The germline gives CDR1 KGHSH, CDR2 LQKENI. The CDR3 length is 14 residues. Trimming cost V 5 bases and J 1 base, with 11 bases left between them. CDR3 region: CASSEGQWNTEAFF. The CDR3 bases are TGTGCCAGCTCAGAAGGACAGTGGAACACTGAAGCTTTCTTT.

The chain recombines TRBV11-2 with TRBJ2-2; 7 nucleotides agree with TRBD2. This CDR3 is 19 amino acids long. The V gene's germline CDR1 is SGHAT and CDR2 FQNNGV. Trimming cost V 5 bases and J 0 bases; bases outside gene matches: 15. CDR3 sequence: CASSPRWGGRDANTGELFF. Written as DNA, the CDR3 is TGTGCCAGCAGCCCCCGGTGGGGCGGGAGAGACGCGAACACCGGGGAGCTGTTTTTT.

The CDR3 sequence: CASSQQGGVQPQHF. The DNA of the CDR3 is TGCGCCAGCAGCCAACAGGGGGGAGTTCAGCCCCAGCATTTT. The chain has TRBV4-3 and TRBJ1-5; 7 bases line up with TRBD1. The germline CDR1 and CDR2 sequences are LGHNA and YSLEER. CDR3 length: 14 residues. V shed 2 bases and J 6 bases; nucleotides not matched to a gene: 4.

The gene calls are TRBV4-3 and TRBJ1-2; 8 nucleotides line up with TRBD1. The CDR3 has 15 residues. Germline loops: CDR1 LGHNA, CDR2 YSLEER. V was clipped by 2 bases and J by 4 bases; unmatched bases: 6. CDR3 in amino acids: CASSQSTGASYGYTF. In DNA, the CDR3 is TGCGCCAGCAGCCAATCGACAGGGGCTAGCTATGGCTACACCTTC.

This clonotype turned up a few times. V gene TRBV27 combines with J gene TRBJ1-1; no clear D gene. Germline V gene sequence: CDR1 MNHEY, CDR2 SMNVEV (reference sequence). The CDR3 is made up of 16 amino acids. Trimming took 6 bases from V and 0 from J, leaving 17 bases between them. The CDR3 nucleotides are TGTGCCAGCAGAGGTGTCCCAGACGGGGTGAACACTGAAGCTTTCTTT. Translating gives CASRGVPDGVNTEAFF.

V gene TRBV5-1 combines with J gene TRBJ2-2, with D possibly TRBD1 on 6 matching bases. Trimming cost V 7 bases and J 4 bases, with 17 bases left between them. From germline, CDR1 is SGHRS and CDR2 YFSETQ. The CDR3 is 15 amino acids. CDR3 protein: CASLTGDTTTGELFF. The CDR3 region has the DNA TGCGCCAGCCTTACCGGGGACACAACCACCGGGGAGCTGTTTTTT.

In its sample, this clonotype was seen many times. The chain couples TRBV19 to TRBJ2-7; D remains unclear. Germline CDR1 LNHDA, CDR2 SQIVND (reference sequence). This CDR3 region has 14 residues. Trimming cost V 10 bases and J 0 bases, with 16 bases left between them. CDR3 coding DNA: TGTGCCACCGCTGTACAACAGAGCTCCTACGAGCAGTACTTC. This sequence encodes CATAVQQSSYEQYF. The full variable domain, rest sourced from reference TRBV19 and TRBJ2-7, is DGGITQSPKYLFRKEGQNVTLSCEQNLNHDAMYWYRQDPGQGLRLIYYSQIVNDFQKGDIAEGYSVSREKKESFPLTVTSAQKNPTAFYLCATAVQQSSYEQYFGPGTRLTVT.

This clonotype was detected ten times or more. This chain links TRBV29-1 with TRBJ1-5; 7 nucleotides match TRBD1. This CDR3 spans 15 amino acids. Germline CDR1 SQVTM, CDR2 ANQGSEA. The trim removed 4 bases at V and 1 base at J, leaving 7 bases unmatched. This CDR3 is CSVGEPGQSNQPQHF. The CDR3 nucleotides read TGCAGCGTTGGGGAACCGGGACAGAGCAATCAGCCCCAGCATTTT.

This clonotype was seen ten or more times. The chain has TRBV7-9 and TRBJ2-5, with TRBD1 as a possible D gene (6 bases). V lost 3 bases and J lost 6, with 17 bases in between. Per the germline V gene, CDR1 is SEHNR and CDR2 is FQNEAQ (reference sequence). This CDR3 comprises 15 residues. Here the CDR3 DNA reads TGTGCCAGCAGCTTGGTAGGGGGAGCGGTAAAGACCCAGTACTTC. It is translated as CASSLVGGAVKTQYF.

In this sample, this clonotype turned up many times. This sequence joins TRBV5-1 and TRBJ1-1; D remains unclear. Trimming left V 4 bases short and J 0 bases short, with 13 bases between. Germline values: CDR1 SGHRS, CDR2 YFSETQ. CDR3 size: 15 residues. The CDR3, as DNA: TGCGCCAGCAGCCGGAATGGGGAACTGAACACTGAAGCTTTCTTT. Residues: CASSRNGELNTEAFF.

This clonotype was seen repeatedly, ten times or more. The CDR3 bases are TGTGCCAGCAGCTTAGCTGGGTTCTCGGGTGAGCAGTACTTC. This sequence encodes CASSLAGFSGEQYF. V and J are TRBV7-8 and TRBJ2-7; no definite D call. This CDR3 is 14 amino acids long. Germline CDR1 SGHVS, CDR2 FQNEAQ. Trimming pared 0 bases from V and 7 bases from J, leaving 13 bases between.

The V call is TRBV20-1, the J call TRBJ2-2; D gene ambiguous. Germline loops: CDR1 DFQATT, CDR2 SNEGSKA (reference sequence). V lost 3 bases, J lost 6 bases, and 8 bases lay in between. This CDR3 contains 12 residues. The CDR3 sequence is CSASFGSGELFF. The CDR3 DNA is TGCAGTGCTAGTTTCGGGTCCGGGGAGCTGTTTTTT.

This clonotype was observed a few times. The chain combines TRBV20-1 with TRBJ2-2; possibly TRBD2 for D (7 bases). V was pared by 0 bases and J by 0 bases, with 17 bases between. The CDR3 runs to 18 residues. Germline assignment: CDR1 DFQATT and CDR2 SNEGSKA (reference sequence). The CDR3 sequence is CSARDTGRRGPNTGELFF. In nucleotides, the CDR3 is TGCAGTGCTAGAGATACTGGGCGGCGGGGGCCGAACACCGGGGAGCTGTTTTTT.

Many counts were recorded for this clonotype. V and J are TRBV5-1 and TRBJ2-5; D is uncertain. Trimming removed 2 bases from V and 2 bases from J, with 7 bases in between. Germline V gives CDR1 SGHRS, CDR2 YFSETQ. The CDR3 has 13 amino acids. In DNA, the CDR3 is TGCGCCAGCAGCTTCTCGACACAAGAGACCCAGTACTTC. Protein: CASSFSTQETQYF.

This clonotype appeared many times. The V call is TRBV20-1, the J call TRBJ2-7, with 8 bases lining up with TRBD2. CDR1 is DFQATT and CDR2 is SNEGSKA in the germline V gene (reference sequence). With V trimmed by 6 bases and J by 3 bases, 10 bases remained unmatched. The CDR3 covers 14 residues. DNA of the CDR3: TGCAGTGCGCCTCTCACGGGAGGGTACTACGAGCAGTACTTC. As protein: CSAPLTGGYYEQYF.

This clonotype was recorded many times. J is TRBJ1-4 and V is TRBV10-3, with D maybe TRBD1 (6 bases). The CDR3 is 15 residues long. Trimming stripped 3 bases from V and 7 bases from J, with 15 bases between. Per the germline V gene, CDR1 is ENHRY and CDR2 is SYGVKD. CDR3 region: CAISESGESGEKLFF. In DNA, the CDR3 is TGTGCCATCAGTGAATCAGGGGAGAGCGGTGAAAAACTGTTTTTT.

This clonotype was seen more than once but under ten times. The chain joins TRBV7-9 to TRBJ2-7; D gene ambiguous. The CDR3 consists of 12 residues. CDR1 and CDR2 (germline): SEHNR, FQNEAQ (reference sequence). The V end lost 4 bases, the J end lost 6 bases, and 10 bases lay between the germline ends. As DNA, the CDR3 is TGTGCCAGCAGCTCACACCCTCTCGAGCAGTACTTC. This translates into CASSSHPLEQYF.